The rows below give T cell receptor beta chains drawn from one sample of a study of T-cell reconstitution after alpha-beta-depleted transplantation in children. TCRdb passed the PCR reads through MiXCR, listing each CDR3 protein once. The table includes 780,000 or so distinct CDR3 sequences, less than 20% detected once. The specimen comprised PBMCs, mostly from graft donor cells, sampled 360 days after TCRalphabeta/CD19-depleted stem cell transplant. Receptors were obtained from a male patient between 10 and 17 years old who had a stem cell transplant for acute lymphoblastic leukemia, so the T cells may come from the graft donor. Both conserved end residues are trimmed from each CDR3.

V gene	J gene	CDR3 protein
TRBV19	TRBJ2-7	ASRGPIDRGEQY
TRBV20-1	TRBJ2-4	SAGSKNIQY
TRBV19	TRBJ1-2	ASSMVPGRNYGYT
TRBV7-6	TRBJ2-5	ASSLRLAGEAQY
TRBV15	TRBJ1-1	ATSRGEGPMNTEAF
TRBV6-5	TRBJ2-3	ASGSGPDTQY
TRBV29-1	TRBJ2-7	SVVPMTSGSNQY
TRBV28	TRBJ2-1	ASSLTSGIREQF
TRBV7-6	TRBJ2-6	ASSLVRASGGSGANVLT
TRBV20-1	TRBJ1-6	SARRSRGDSPLH
TRBV5-1	TRBJ1-4	ASRSTGQEKEKLF
TRBV3-1	TRBJ2-2	ASSQAGHNTGELF
TRBV5-1	TRBJ2-5	ASSLGNGGFRETQY
TRBV12-3/TRBV12-4	TRBJ2-6	ASSLRGQRWANVLT
TRBV27	TRBJ2-1	ASLGQSSYNEQF
TRBV7-9	TRBJ2-7	ASSKGTGLYEQY
TRBV12-3/TRBV12-4	TRBJ1-5	ASSILGAPAGNQPQH
TRBV27	TRBJ2-3	ASSSTPIPIEGADTQY
TRBV28	TRBJ2-7	ASSFFSRGSEQY
TRBV9	TRBJ2-2	ASSVYSGLAGSTGELF
TRBV7-9	TRBJ2-7	ASKAGVGAYEQY
TRBV19	TRBJ2-1	ASSMGSFEQF
TRBV7-8	TRBJ2-5	ASARGLKETQY